This TCR beta chain is drawn from a study of monozygotic twins with inflammatory bowel disease. As for this clonotype: Antigen specificity is unknown.

TCRdb re-called the 5' RACE reads and shows each CDR3 protein once, DNA omitted. The sample data list about 300,000 distinct CDR3 sequences. CDR3 length: 12 amino acids. CDR1 SNHLY and CDR2 FYNNEI come from the germline V gene. Study findings and constraints: Whereas healthy co-twins had higher TCRbeta diversity (inverse Simpson), IBD patients had lower diversity. Different subtypes (of T cells) could not be told apart from one another.

The specimen was blood. The chain joins TRBV2 to TRBJ2-4; TCRdb reports TRBD2, a call that lacks DNA to check it against. This TCR derives from a human donor with ulcerative colitis or Crohn's disease, or a healthy co-twin of an affected twin (not recorded which). This chain's CDR3 is CASTGDLNIQYF.